This T cell receptor beta chain was found in a study of shared clonotypes between healthy human individuals. Study-wide findings and caveats: Clonotypes shared by all four donors outscored non-shared clonotypes in generation probability.

TCRdb's copy holds only in-frame clones and misses some; the assay was immunoSEQ multiplex PCR. This sample has hundreds of thousands of clones, with 90% to 97% found just once. In germline, CDR1 is SGHRS, CDR2 YFSETQ. The CDR3 contains 15 residues. V trimming: 4 bases; J trimming: 7 bases; junction bases outside the gene matches: 8. With regard to this clone: What it recognizes is unknown.

The sequencing sample was made of naive CD4+ T cells sorted from blood. Subset defined: CD45RA+ positively selected. The V and J genes are TRBV5-1 and TRBJ2-1, with 10 bases lining up with TRBD2. This TCR came from a woman between 25 and 40 years old in good health. The CDR3 here is CASSEALAGLNEQFF. The CDR3 DNA sequence: TGCGCCAGCAGCGAGGCACTAGCGGGGCTAAATGAGCAGTTCTTC.